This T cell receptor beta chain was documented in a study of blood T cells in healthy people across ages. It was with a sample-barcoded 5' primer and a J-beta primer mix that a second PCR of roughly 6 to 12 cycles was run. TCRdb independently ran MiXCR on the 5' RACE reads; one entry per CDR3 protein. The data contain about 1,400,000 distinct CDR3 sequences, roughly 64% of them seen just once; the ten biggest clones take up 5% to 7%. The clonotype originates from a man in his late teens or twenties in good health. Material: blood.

The CDR3 protein is CASSYNTVYNEQYF. Here the CDR3 DNA reads TGTGCCAGCAGTTACAATACAGTCTACAATGAGCAGTACTTC. The chain joins TRBV6-6 to TRBJ2-1; D ambiguous. The DNA end favors TRBJ2-7, so the J call may be wrong. The CDR3 is made up of 14 amino acids. Per the germline V gene, CDR1 is MNHNY and CDR2 is SVGAGI (reference sequence).